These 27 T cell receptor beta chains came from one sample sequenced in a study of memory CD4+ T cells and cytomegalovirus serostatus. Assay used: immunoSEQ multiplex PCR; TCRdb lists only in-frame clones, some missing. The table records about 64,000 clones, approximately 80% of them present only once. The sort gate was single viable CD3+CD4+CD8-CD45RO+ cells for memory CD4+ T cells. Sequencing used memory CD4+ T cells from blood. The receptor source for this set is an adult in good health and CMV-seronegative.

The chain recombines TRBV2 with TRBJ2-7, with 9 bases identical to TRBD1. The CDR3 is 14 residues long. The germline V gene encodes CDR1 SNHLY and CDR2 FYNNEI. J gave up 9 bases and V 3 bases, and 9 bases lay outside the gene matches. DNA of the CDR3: TGTGCCAGCAGTGAGACAGGGGGGCCCCTTCGGCAGTACTTC. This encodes CASSETGGPLRQYF.

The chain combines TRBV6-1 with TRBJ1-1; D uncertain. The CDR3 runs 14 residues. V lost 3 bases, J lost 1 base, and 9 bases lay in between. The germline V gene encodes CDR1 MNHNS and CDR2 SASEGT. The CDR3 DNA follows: TGTGCCAGCAGTGATAACCGCGAGAACACTGAAGCTTTCTTT. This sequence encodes CASSDNRENTEAFF.

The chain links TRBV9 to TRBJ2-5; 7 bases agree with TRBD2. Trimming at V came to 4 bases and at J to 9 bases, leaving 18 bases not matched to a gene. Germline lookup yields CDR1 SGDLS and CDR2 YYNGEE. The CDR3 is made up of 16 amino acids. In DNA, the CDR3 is TGTGCCAGCAGCCCCTCTAGCGGAGTCCAAGAGACGGCCCAGTACTTC. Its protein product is CASSPSSGVQETAQYF.

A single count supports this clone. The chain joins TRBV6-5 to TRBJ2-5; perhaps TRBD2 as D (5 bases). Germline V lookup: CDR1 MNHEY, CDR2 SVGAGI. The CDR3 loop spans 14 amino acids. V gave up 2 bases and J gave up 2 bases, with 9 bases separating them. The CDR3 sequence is CASSYGPGQETQYF. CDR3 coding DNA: TGTGCCAGCAGTTACGGGCCGGGGCAAGAGACCCAGTACTTC.

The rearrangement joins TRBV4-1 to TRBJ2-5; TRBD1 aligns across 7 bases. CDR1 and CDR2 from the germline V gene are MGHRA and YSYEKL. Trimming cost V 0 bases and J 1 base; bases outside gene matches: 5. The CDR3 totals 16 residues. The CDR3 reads CASSQDLGQVQETQYF. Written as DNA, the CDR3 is TGCGCCAGCAGCCAAGATTTAGGACAGGTCCAAGAGACCCAGTACTTC.

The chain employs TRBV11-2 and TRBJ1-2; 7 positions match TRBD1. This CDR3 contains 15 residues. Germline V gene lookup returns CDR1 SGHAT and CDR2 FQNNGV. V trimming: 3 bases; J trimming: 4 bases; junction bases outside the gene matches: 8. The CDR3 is CASSLALQGSYGYTF. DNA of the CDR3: TGTGCCAGCAGCTTGGCCCTACAGGGGAGCTATGGCTACACCTTC.

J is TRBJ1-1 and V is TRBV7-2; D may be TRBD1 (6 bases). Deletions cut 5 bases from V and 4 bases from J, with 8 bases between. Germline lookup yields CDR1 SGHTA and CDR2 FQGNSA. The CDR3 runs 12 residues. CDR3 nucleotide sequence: TGTGCCAGCAGCCCACAGGGCACTGAAGCTTTCTTT. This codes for CASSPQGTEAFF.

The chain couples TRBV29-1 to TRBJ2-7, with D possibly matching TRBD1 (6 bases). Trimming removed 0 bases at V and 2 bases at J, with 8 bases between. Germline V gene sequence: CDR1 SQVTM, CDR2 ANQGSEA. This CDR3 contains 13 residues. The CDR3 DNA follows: TGCAGCGTTGAAGATCAGGGGACCTACGAGCAGTACTTC. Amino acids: CSVEDQGTYEQYF.

CDR3 loop: CASGAQGGHEQFF. The DNA of the CDR3 is TGTGCCAGCGGGGCTCAGGGGGGCCATGAGCAGTTCTTC. The chain recombines TRBV2 with TRBJ2-1, with TRBD1 as a possible D gene (7 bases). V lost 8 bases to trimming and J lost 8 bases, with 16 bases between them. The CDR3 is 13 residues long. The V gene's germline CDR1 is SNHLY and CDR2 FYNNEI.

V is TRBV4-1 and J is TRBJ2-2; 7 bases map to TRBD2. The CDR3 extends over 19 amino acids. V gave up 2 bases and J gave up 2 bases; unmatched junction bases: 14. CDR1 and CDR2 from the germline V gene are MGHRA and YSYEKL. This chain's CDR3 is CASSQSKPGTNINTGELFF. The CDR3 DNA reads TGCGCCAGCAGCCAATCTAAGCCGGGGACTAACATAAACACCGGGGAGCTGTTTTTT.

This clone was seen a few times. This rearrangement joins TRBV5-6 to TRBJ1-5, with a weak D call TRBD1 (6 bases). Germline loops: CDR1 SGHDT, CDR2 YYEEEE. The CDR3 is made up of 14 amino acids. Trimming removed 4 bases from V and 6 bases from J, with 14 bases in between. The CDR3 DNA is TGTGCCAGCAGCCAGGGACAATTTCTTCAGCCCCAGCATTTT. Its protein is CASSQGQFLQPQHF.

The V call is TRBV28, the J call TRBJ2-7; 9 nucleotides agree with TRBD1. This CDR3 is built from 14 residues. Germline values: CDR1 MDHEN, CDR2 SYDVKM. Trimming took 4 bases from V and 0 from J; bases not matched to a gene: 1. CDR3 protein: CASSSTGGSYEQYF. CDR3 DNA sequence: TGTGCCAGCAGTTCGACAGGGGGCTCCTACGAGCAGTACTTC.

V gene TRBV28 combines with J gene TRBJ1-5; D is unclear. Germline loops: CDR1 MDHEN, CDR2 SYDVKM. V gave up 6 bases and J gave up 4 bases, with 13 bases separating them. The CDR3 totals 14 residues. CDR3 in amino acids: CASRHRSGNQPQHF. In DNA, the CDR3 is TGTGCCAGCAGGCACAGAAGTGGTAATCAGCCCCAGCATTTT.

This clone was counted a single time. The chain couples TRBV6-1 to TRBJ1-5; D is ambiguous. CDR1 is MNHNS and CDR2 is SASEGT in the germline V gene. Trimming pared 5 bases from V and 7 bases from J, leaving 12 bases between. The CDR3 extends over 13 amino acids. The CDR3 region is CASSPLSWQPQHF. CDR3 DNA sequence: TGTGCCAGCAGTCCCCTGAGTTGGCAGCCCCAGCATTTT.

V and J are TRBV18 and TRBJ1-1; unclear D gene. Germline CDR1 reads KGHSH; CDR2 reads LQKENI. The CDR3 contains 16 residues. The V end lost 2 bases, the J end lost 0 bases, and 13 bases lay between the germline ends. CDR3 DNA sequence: TGTGCCAGCTCACCAGTCGGCGGTGGGATGAACACTGAAGCTTTCTTT. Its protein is CASSPVGGGMNTEAFF.

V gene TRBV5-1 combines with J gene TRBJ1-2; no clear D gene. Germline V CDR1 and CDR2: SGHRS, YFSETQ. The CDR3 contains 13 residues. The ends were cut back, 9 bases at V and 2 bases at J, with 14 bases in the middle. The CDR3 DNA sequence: TGCGCCACCGGGCAAGGTCTCAACTATGGCTACACCTTC. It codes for CATGQGLNYGYTF.

CDR3 protein: CASNPGLAGPQHYEQYF. DNA of the CDR3: TGTGCCAGCAACCCGGGACTAGCGGGACCTCAACACTACGAGCAGTACTTC. The chain recombines TRBV27 with TRBJ2-7; TRBD2 aligns across 13 bases. There are 17 residues in the CDR3. Trimming removed 7 bases from V and 3 bases from J; junction bases left unmatched: 12. Germline CDR1 MNHEY, CDR2 SMNVEV (reference sequence).

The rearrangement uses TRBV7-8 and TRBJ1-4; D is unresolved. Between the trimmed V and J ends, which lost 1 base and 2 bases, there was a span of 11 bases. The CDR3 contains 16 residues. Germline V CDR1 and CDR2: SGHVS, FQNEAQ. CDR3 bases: TGTGCCAGCAGCTTAGAGAGGTCTCTTACTAATGAAAAACTGTTTTTT. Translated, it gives CASSLERSLTNEKLFF.

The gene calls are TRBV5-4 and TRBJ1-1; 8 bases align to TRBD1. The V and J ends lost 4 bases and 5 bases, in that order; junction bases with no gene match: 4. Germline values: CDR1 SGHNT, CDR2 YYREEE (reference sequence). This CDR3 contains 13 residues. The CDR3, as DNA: TGTGCCAGCAGCAAAACAGGGGGGACTGAAGCTTTCTTT. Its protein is CASSKTGGTEAFF.

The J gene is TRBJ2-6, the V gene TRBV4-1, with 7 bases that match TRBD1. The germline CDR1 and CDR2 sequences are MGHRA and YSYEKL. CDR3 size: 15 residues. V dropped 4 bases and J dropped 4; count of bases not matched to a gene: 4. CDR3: CASSRGTEGANVLTF. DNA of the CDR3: TGCGCCAGCAGCCGGGGGACAGAAGGGGCCAACGTCCTGACTTTC.

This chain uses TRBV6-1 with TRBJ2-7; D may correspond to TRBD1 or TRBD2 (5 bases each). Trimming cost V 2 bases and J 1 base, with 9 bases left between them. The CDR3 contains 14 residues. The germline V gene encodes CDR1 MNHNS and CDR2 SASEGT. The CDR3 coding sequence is TGTGCCAGCAGTGAAATGGGGGAGTCCTACGAGCAGTACTTC. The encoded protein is CASSEMGESYEQYF.

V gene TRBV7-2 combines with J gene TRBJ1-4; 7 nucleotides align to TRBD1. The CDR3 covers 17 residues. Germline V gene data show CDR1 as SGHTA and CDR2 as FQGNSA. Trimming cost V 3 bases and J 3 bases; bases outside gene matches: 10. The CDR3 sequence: CASSFGGTGVANEKLFF. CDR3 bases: TGTGCCAGCAGCTTTGGGGGTACAGGGGTTGCTAATGAAAAACTGTTTTTT.

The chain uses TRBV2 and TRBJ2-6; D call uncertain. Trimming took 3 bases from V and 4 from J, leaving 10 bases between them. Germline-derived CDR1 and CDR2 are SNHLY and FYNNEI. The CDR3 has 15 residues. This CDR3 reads CASSDRAAGANVLTF. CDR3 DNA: TGTGCCAGCAGTGACCGTGCAGCAGGGGCCAACGTCCTGACTTTC.

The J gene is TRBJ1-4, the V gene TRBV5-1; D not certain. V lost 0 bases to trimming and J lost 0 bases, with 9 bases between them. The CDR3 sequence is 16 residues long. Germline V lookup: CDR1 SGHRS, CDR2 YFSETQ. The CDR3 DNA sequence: TGCGCCAGCAGCTTGGGTTTGAGGGCAACTAATGAAAAACTGTTTTTT. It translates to CASSLGLRATNEKLFF.

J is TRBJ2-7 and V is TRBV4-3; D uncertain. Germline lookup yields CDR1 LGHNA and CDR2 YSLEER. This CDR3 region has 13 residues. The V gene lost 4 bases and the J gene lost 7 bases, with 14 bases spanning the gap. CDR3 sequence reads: CASSPRTTGEQYF. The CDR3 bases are TGCGCCAGCAGCCCCCGGACCACTGGGGAGCAGTACTTC.

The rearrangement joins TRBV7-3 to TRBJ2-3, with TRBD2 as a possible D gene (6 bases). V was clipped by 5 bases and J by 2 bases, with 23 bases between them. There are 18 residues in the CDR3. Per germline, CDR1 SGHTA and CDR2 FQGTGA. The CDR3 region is CASSPLSLGAGNTDTQYF. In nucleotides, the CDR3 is TGTGCCAGCAGCCCCCTTAGCTTAGGGGCGGGGAACACAGATACGCAGTATTTT.

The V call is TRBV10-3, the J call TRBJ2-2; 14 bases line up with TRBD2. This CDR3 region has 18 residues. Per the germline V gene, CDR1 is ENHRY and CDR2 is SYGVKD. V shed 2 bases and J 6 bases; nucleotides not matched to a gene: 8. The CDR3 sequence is CAISEGLAGGPGAGELFF. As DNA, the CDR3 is TGTGCCATCAGTGAGGGACTAGCGGGGGGCCCCGGTGCCGGGGAGCTGTTTTTT.